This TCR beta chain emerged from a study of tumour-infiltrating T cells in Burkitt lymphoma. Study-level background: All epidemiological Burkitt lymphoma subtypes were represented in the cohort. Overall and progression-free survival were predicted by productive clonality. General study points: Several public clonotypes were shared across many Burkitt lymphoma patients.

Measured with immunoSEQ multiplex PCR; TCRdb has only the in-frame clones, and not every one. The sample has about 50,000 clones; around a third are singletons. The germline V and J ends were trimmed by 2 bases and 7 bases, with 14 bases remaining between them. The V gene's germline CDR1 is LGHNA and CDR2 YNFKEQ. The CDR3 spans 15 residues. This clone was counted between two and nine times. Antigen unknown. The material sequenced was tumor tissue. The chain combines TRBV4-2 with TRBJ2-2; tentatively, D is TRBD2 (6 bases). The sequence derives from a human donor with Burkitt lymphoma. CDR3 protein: CASSQTAGTVGELFF. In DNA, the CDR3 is TGTGCCAGCAGCCAAACCGCGGGGACCGTCGGGGAGCTGTTTTTT.